The 25 T cell receptor beta chains below all came from one sample that was sequenced in a study of shared clonotypes between healthy human individuals. This table comes from immunoSEQ multiplex PCR, and its TCRdb copy is limited to in-frame clones, with some not included. Seen here are millions of clones, about 95% observed once, and the top ten hold around 1.1%. As defined, naive CD8 cells were CD45RO-negative and positively selected for CCR7, with terminally differentiated effector memory CD45RA+ cells excluded. The sample consisted of naive CD8+ T cells sorted from blood. These TCRs come from a man aged 18 to 29 in good health.

This clone was seen only a few times. V is TRBV27 and J is TRBJ2-7; TRBD1 might be the D (5 bases). CDR1 and CDR2 from the germline V gene are MNHEY and SMNVEV (reference sequence). This CDR3 is built from 13 residues. V lost 3 bases and J lost 6, with 12 bases in between. CDR3 in DNA: TGTGCCAGCAGTTTGGGCAGGGTGTTCGAGCAGTACTTC. Its protein product is CASSLGRVFEQYF.

The genes are TRBV5-6 and TRBJ2-5, with unresolved D. The CDR3 has 11 amino acids. The germline V gene encodes CDR1 SGHDT and CDR2 YYEEEE. V dropped 3 bases and J dropped 5 bases, with 5 bases sitting between them. In DNA, the CDR3 is TGTGCCAGCAGCTACAAGGAGACCCAGTACTTC. This translates into CASSYKETQYF.

This chain links TRBV5-3 with TRBJ1-1; D perhaps matches TRBD1 (5 bases). TRBV5-3 is an ORF; its function is uncertain. Trimming pared 4 bases from V and 3 bases from J, leaving 13 bases between. The CDR3 is made up of 14 amino acids. CDR3 nucleotide sequence: TGTGCCAGAAGCCCAGACAGACCTTACACTGAAGCTTTCTTT. Protein product: CARSPDRPYTEAFF.

This clone was observed a single time. The chain joins TRBV6-5 to TRBJ1-2, with TRBD1 as a possible D gene (5 bases). Germline CDR1 and CDR2: MNHEY and SVGAGI. Trimming cost V 6 bases and J 6 bases, with 17 bases left between them. The CDR3 length is 14 residues. The CDR3 loop is CASSPPDRYNGYTF. CDR3 sequence (DNA): TGTGCCAGCAGCCCCCCCGACAGATACAATGGCTACACCTTC.

As concerns this clone: The same CDR3 also results from other DNA sequences found in this sample. V and J are TRBV7-9 and TRBJ2-7, with D unclear. The CDR3 has 12 amino acids. Germline V gene data show CDR1 as SEHNR and CDR2 as FQNEAQ (reference sequence). Between the trimmed V and J ends, which lost 6 bases and 5 bases, there was a span of 11 bases. This chain's CDR3 is CASSSTGDEQYF. CDR3 nucleotide sequence: TGTGCCAGCAGTTCCACCGGAGACGAGCAGTACTTC.

The chain has TRBV5-1 and TRBJ1-1, with D uncertain. V shed 0 bases and J shed 5 bases, with 8 bases lying between them. This CDR3 has 13 amino acids. Germline V lookup: CDR1 SGHRS, CDR2 YFSETQ. CDR3 nucleotide sequence: TGCGCCAGCAGCTTGGGGCGGCGAACTGAAGCTTTCTTT. This gives the protein CASSLGRRTEAFF.

The rearrangement links TRBV27 to TRBJ1-1; D remains unclear. Germline V gives CDR1 MNHEY, CDR2 SMNVEV (reference sequence). Trimming took 5 bases from V and 0 from J, leaving 16 bases between them. The CDR3 has 16 amino acids. The CDR3 protein is CASSLIGELMNTEAFF. DNA of the CDR3: TGTGCCAGCAGTCTTATCGGTGAGTTAATGAACACTGAAGCTTTCTTT.

CDR3 DNA sequence: TGTGCCAGCAGCCAAGGGCCAGGGTTAGACCACGAGCAGTACTTC. This translates into CASSQGPGLDHEQYF. The genes are TRBV14 and TRBJ2-7; tentatively, D is TRBD1 (5 bases). The length of the CDR3 is 15 residues. V was pared by 1 base and J by 5 bases, with 15 bases between. The germline V gene has CDR1 SGHDN and CDR2 FVKESK.

This chain connects TRBV7-9 to TRBJ2-3; 10 bases line up with TRBD1. CDR1 and CDR2 (germline): SEHNR, FQNEAQ (reference sequence). J lost 3 bases, V lost 0 bases, and 6 bases had no gene match. This CDR3 is 17 amino acids long. The CDR3 sequence: CASSLAGTGAWTDTQYF. CDR3 DNA: TGTGCCAGCAGCTTAGCGGGGACAGGGGCATGGACAGATACGCAGTATTTT. The whole variable domain, filled in from reference TRBV7-9 and TRBJ2-3, reads DTGVSQNPRHKITKRGQNVTFRCDPISEHNRLYWYRQTLGQGPEFLTYFQNEAQLEKSRLLSDRFSAERPKGSFSTLEIQRTEQGDSAMYLCASSLAGTGAWTDTQYFGPGTRLTVL.

This clone has only one observation. CDR3 loop: CASSYPDTMNTEAFF. The CDR3 DNA reads TGCGCCAGCAGCTATCCGGACACTATGAACACTGAAGCTTTCTTT. The V call is TRBV5-1, the J call TRBJ1-1; D is perhaps TRBD1 (5 bases). The CDR3 is made up of 15 amino acids. CDR1 is SGHRS and CDR2 is YFSETQ in the germline V gene. Trimming took 3 bases from V and 0 from J, leaving 12 bases between them.

The chain uses TRBV6-1 and TRBJ2-1; TRBD1 matches at 7 bases. The CDR3 totals 15 residues. V gave up 7 bases and J gave up 2 bases; unmatched junction bases: 8. The germline gives CDR1 MNHNS, CDR2 SASEGT. As DNA, the CDR3 is TGTGCCAGCATTAAGAGACAGGGCACCTACAATGAGCAGTTCTTC. This encodes CASIKRQGTYNEQFF.

The chain uses TRBV11-2 and TRBJ1-1, with D tentatively TRBD1 (6 bases). The germline V gene encodes CDR1 SGHAT and CDR2 FQNNGV. The V end was cut by 0 bases, the J end by 3 bases, with 14 bases between. The CDR3 runs to 16 residues. CDR3 DNA: TGTGCCAGCAGCTTAGATGGGGGCGAGGGCGACACTGAAGCTTTCTTT. Protein product: CASSLDGGEGDTEAFF.

This chain joins TRBV27 and TRBJ1-4; D is perhaps TRBD1 (5 bases). The CDR3 has 14 residues. Between the trimmed V and J ends, which lost 5 bases and 3 bases, there was a span of 10 bases. Germline CDR1 is MNHEY and CDR2 is SMNVEV (reference sequence). As DNA, the CDR3 is TGTGCCAGCAGTGTGGGGGGATCTAATGAAAAACTGTTTTTT. Its protein is CASSVGGSNEKLFF.

V usage is TRBV18 and J usage is TRBJ1-6; maybe TRBD1 (6 bases). The V gene's germline CDR1 is KGHSH and CDR2 LQKENI. Trimming cost V 4 bases and J 8 bases, with 18 bases left between them. The CDR3 covers 16 residues. The CDR3 bases are TGTGCCAGCTCACACCGGACAGAACCCGGGGATTCACCCCTCCACTTT. Translating it yields CASSHRTEPGDSPLHF.

In DNA form, the CDR3 reads TGTGCCAGCTCACCATTGCGGGAGGGCCTTATAGGGGCCCAGTACTTC. Protein sequence: CASSPLREGLIGAQYF. The gene calls are TRBV18 and TRBJ2-5; 9 bases agree with TRBD2. The germline CDR1 and CDR2 sequences are KGHSH and LQKENI. The CDR3 is 16 residues long. Trimming cost V 2 bases and J 9 bases; bases outside gene matches: 13.

In the case of this clone: Other nucleotide sequences in the sample specify the same CDR3. For the CDR3, the DNA is TGCGCCAGCAGCCTCGGACTAGCGGGAGGCCACGAGCAGTACTTC. This encodes CASSLGLAGGHEQYF. This chain uses TRBV5-1 with TRBJ2-7, with 14 bases aligning to TRBD2. Per germline, CDR1 SGHRS and CDR2 YFSETQ. Germline trimming cut 4 bases from V and 5 bases from J; bases unmatched to any gene: 5. There are 15 residues in the CDR3.

This chain links TRBV15 with TRBJ1-2; 7 bases agree with TRBD1. This CDR3 spans 15 amino acids. V shed 5 bases and J 7 bases; nucleotides not matched to a gene: 13. CDR1 is LNHNV, CDR2 YYDKDF, per germline (reference sequence). This chain's CDR3 is CATSAESQGVPGYTF. The CDR3 DNA follows: TGTGCCACCAGCGCTGAGAGCCAGGGGGTCCCTGGCTACACCTTC. Full variable domain (remainder filled in from reference TRBV15 and TRBJ1-2): DAMVIQNPRYQVTQFGKPVTLSCSQTLNHNVMYWYQQKSSQAPKLLFHYYDKDFNNEADTPDNFQSRRPNTSFCFLDIRSPGLGDTAMYLCATSAESQGVPGYTFGSGTRLTVV.

The rearrangement joins TRBV27 to TRBJ2-7; the D gene could be TRBD1 or TRBD2 (5 bases each). This CDR3 contains 15 residues. CDR1 and CDR2 (germline): MNHEY, SMNVEV (reference sequence). V was trimmed by 5 bases and J by 1 base, leaving 15 bases between them. The CDR3 loop reads CASSIGQGGSYEQYF. DNA for the CDR3: TGTGCCAGCAGTATTGGACAAGGAGGTTCCTACGAGCAGTACTTC.

Turning to this clone: This sample also contains other DNA sequences that code for the same CDR3. This chain uses TRBV5-4 with TRBJ1-2; no clear D. Trimming removed 1 base from V and 0 bases from J, with 4 bases in between. In germline, CDR1 is SGHNT, CDR2 YYREEE (reference sequence). CDR3 length: 13 amino acids. CDR3 nucleotides: TGTGCCAGCAGCTTGACAGCTAACTATGGCTACACCTTC. Translated, it gives CASSLTANYGYTF.

V is TRBV7-6 and J is TRBJ2-3; TRBD2 might be the D (6 bases). With 2 bases removed from V and 0 bases from J, the gap between germline ends came to 12 bases. The CDR3 runs to 16 residues. CDR1 is SGHVS, CDR2 FNYEAQ, per germline. CDR3 in amino acids: CASSLYGGASTDTQYF. As DNA, the CDR3 is TGTGCCAGCAGCTTATACGGCGGGGCTAGCACAGATACGCAGTATTTT.

The J gene is TRBJ2-1, the V gene TRBV9; D is possibly TRBD1 or TRBD2 (5 bases each). The CDR3 is 16 amino acids. Germline CDR1 and CDR2: SGDLS and YYNGEE. V lost 4 bases and J lost 4, with 18 bases in between. DNA for the CDR3: TGTGCCAGCAGCCACGACCATGGTGGGGGTTACAATGAGCAGTTCTTC. Translating gives CASSHDHGGGYNEQFF. Complete variable domain (other parts from reference TRBV9 and TRBJ2-1): DSGVTQTPKHLITATGQRVTLRCSPRSGDLSVYWYQQSLDQGLQFLIQYYNGEERAKGNILERFSAQQFPDLHSELNLSSLELGDSALYFCASSHDHGGGYNEQFFGPGTRLTVL.

Points on this clone: Other DNA sequences in the same sample also yield this CDR3. CDR3 loop: CASSRDSNEQFF. The CDR3 DNA follows: TGTGCCAGCAGTCGGGACAGCAATGAGCAGTTCTTC. This rearrangement joins TRBV6-5 to TRBJ2-1, with 7 bases aligning to TRBD1. The CDR3 sequence is 12 residues long. CDR1 MNHEY and CDR2 SVGAGI come from the germline V gene. The V and J ends lost 5 bases and 6 bases, in that order; junction bases with no gene match: 1.

Regarding this clone: This CDR3 is also generated by other DNA sequences in the sample. The V call is TRBV5-4, the J call TRBJ2-5; D possibly corresponds to TRBD1 (5 bases). CDR3 length equals 14 residues. From germline, CDR1 is SGHNT and CDR2 YYREEE (reference sequence). V lost 0 bases to trimming and J lost 0 bases, with 6 bases between them. The DNA of the CDR3 is TGTGCCAGCAGCTTGGAGGGGTACCAAGAGACCCAGTACTTC. It codes for CASSLEGYQETQYF.

A note on this clone: A much larger clone differs from this one at a single base, so this may be a read error. The sample carries other DNA sequences with the same CDR3. The chain uses TRBV29-1 and TRBJ1-1; no clear D gene. Per germline, CDR1 SQVTM and CDR2 ANQGSEA. V was cut by 4 bases and J by 1 base, with 4 bases left in between. The CDR3 totals 11 residues. The DNA for the CDR3 is TGCAGCGTTGTAGGGAACACTGAAGCTTTCTTT. Translation: CSVVGNTEAFF. Filled out from reference TRBV29-1 and TRBJ1-1, the complete variable domain reads SAVISQKPSRDICQRGTSLTIQCQVDSQVTMMFWYRQQPGQSLTLIATANQGSEATYESGFVIDKFPISRPNLTFSTLTVSNMSPEDSSIYLCSVVGNTEAFFGQGTRLTVV.

The V gene is TRBV21-1, the J gene TRBJ2-3; the D call of TRBD2 is as the table states it, not checked on the DNA. TRBV21-1 is shown as a pseudogene. The length of the CDR3 is 16 residues. The CDR3 DNA follows: TGTGCCAGCAGCAAAACCAAGCGGGGATTATGGGATACGCAGTATTTT. Protein: CASSKTKRGLWDTQYF.